This section outlines one T cell receptor beta chain sequence together with its context. Its specificity is not known. The data were taken from a study of blood T cells in healthy people across ages. General observations from the study: PBMC samples, being unsorted, prevented any conclusive comparison of naive and antigen-experienced cells. Expanded clonotype changes were possibly confounded by unknown donor CMV status.

The CDR3 covers 12 residues. Germline CDR1 SGHRS, CDR2 YFSETQ. Trimming removed 0 bases from V and 6 bases from J, with 5 bases in between. A second PCR, run for about 7 to 12 cycles, used a sample-barcoded 5' primer plus a J-beta primer mix. A tag from a template-switch adaptor with 12 random nucleotides marked each cDNA molecule. MiXCR, run by TCRdb on the 5' RACE reads, gives a single entry per CDR3 protein. There are about 2 million distinct CDR3 sequences in the sample; approximately 50% occur only once, and 2% to 2.5% lies in the top ten. Samples had at least 7 million PBMCs isolated from them. Sequenced input: blood. This clonotype was sampled from a woman between 40 and 55 years old in good health. V gene TRBV5-1 combines with J gene TRBJ2-3; D remains ambiguous. In nucleotides, the CDR3 is TGCGCCAGCAGCTTGGATGACGATACGCAGTATTTT. Translation gives CASSLDDDTQYF. The whole variable domain, remainder taken from reference TRBV5-1 and TRBJ2-3, is KAGVTQTPRYLIKTRGQQVTLSCSPISGHRSVSWYQQTPGQGLQFLFEYFSETQRNKGNFPGRFSGRQFSNSRSEMNVSTLELGDSALYLCASSLDDDTQYFGPGTRLTVL.